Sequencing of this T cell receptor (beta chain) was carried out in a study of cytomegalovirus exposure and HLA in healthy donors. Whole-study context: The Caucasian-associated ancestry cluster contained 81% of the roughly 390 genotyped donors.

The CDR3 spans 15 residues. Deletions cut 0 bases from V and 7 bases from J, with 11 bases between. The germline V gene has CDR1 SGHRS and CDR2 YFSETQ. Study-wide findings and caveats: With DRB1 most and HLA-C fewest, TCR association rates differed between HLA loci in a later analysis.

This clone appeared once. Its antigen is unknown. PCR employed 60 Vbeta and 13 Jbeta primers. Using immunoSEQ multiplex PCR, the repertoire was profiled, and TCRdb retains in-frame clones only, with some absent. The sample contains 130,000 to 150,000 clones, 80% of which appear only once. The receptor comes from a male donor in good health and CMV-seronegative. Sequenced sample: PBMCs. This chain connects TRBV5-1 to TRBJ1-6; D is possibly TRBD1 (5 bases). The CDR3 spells CASSLEPGSNSPLHF. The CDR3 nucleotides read TGCGCCAGCAGCTTGGAACCAGGGTCGAATTCACCCCTCCACTTT.